This TCR beta chain was obtained from a study of T cell repertoires in cytomegalovirus infection. Study as a whole: CMV infection plus the matching HLA type was flagged by public TCR beta signatures.

MiXCR, run by TCRdb on the reads, gives a single entry per CDR3 protein. The data hold hundreds of thousands of distinct CDR3 sequences, with around 31% observed a single time. Details on this clonotype: Its specificity is unknown.

V lost 8 bases to trimming and J lost 1 base; unmatched junction nucleotides: 8. CDR3 size: 15 residues. This sequence originates from a human donor in good health (CMV status not recorded). Some clones in this sample may be carry-over from other donors' samples. The specimen was cultured PBMCs, collected from culture after CMV antigen stimulation. The chain recombines TRBV5-3 with TRBJ2-2; TRBD1 aligns across 7 bases. TRBV5-3 is an ORF; its function is uncertain. CDR3 in DNA: TGTGCCAGCAGTTTGGGGACAGAGAACACCGGGGAGCTGTTTTTT. This sequence encodes CASSLGTENTGELFF.